This TCR beta chain was recorded in a study of cytomegalovirus exposure and HLA in healthy donors. For the study at large: Of all 400 or so donors who were genotyped, about 84% belonged to the Caucasian-associated ancestry cluster.

The PCR made use of 60 Vbeta and 13 Jbeta primers. The assay was immunoSEQ multiplex PCR, and TCRdb's table has in-frame clones only and misses some. The data hold over 150,000 clones, with 80% observed a single time. A word on this clone: Its matching antigen is unknown.

Study results and caveats: In a later analysis, HLA-associated beta chains showed higher expansion and lower generation probabilities than comparable chains. The authors later found most CMV-associated TCR beta chains appeared HLA-restricted. A missense DCLRE1C variant was associated with V- and J-gene trimming of TCR beta chains in a later analysis, and an independent cohort replicated the association.

The sample consisted of PBMCs. This receptor was identified in a man younger than 35 in good health and CMV-seropositive.

CDR3 amino acids: CASSIVGGHEQFF. DNA for the CDR3: TGTGCCAGTAGTATAGTAGGGGGACATGAGCAGTTCTTC. This chain links TRBV19 with TRBJ2-1, with D perhaps TRBD1 (6 bases). The V gene lost 1 base and the J gene lost 8 bases, with 9 bases spanning the gap. CDR1 LNHDA and CDR2 SQIVND come from the germline V gene (reference sequence). This CDR3 has 13 amino acids.